Sequencing of this TCR beta chain was carried out in a study of Graves' ophthalmopathy and Graves' hyperthyroidism. CDR1 is SGHTA and CDR2 is FQGTGA in the germline V gene. The ends lost 2 bases at V and 3 bases at J; junction bases unmatched: 3. CDR3 length equals 15 residues. This clonotype has just a few counts. From RNA, the CDR3 regions of TCR beta chains were amplified and sequenced. HTBI primers served in a first-round RT-PCR, which a second-round multiplex PCR followed. A single record per CDR3 protein comes from TCRdb applying MiXCR to the multiplex PCR reads. The sample has around 1.1 million distinct CDR3 sequences, about 40% seen once.

The sequence was collected from an adult man with Graves' hyperthyroidism. This chain uses TRBV7-3 with TRBJ1-3; 8 nucleotides agree with TRBD1. The sample consisted of peripheral blood or thyroid tissue (not recorded which). Here the CDR3 DNA reads TGTGCCAGCAGCTTACGGGGACAGGTTGGAAACACCATATATTTT. This gives the protein CASSLRGQVGNTIYF.